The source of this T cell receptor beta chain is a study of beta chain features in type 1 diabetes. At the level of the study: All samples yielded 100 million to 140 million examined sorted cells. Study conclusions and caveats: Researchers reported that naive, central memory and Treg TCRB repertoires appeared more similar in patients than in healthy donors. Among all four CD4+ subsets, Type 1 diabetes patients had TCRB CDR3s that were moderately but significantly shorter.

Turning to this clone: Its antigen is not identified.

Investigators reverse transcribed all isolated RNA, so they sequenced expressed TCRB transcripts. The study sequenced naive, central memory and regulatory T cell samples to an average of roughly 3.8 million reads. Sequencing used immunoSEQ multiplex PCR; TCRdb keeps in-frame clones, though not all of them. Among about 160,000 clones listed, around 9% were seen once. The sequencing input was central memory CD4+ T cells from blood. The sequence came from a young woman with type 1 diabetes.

The CDR3 nucleotides are TGTGCCAGCCGGGGGGGTGAGCAGTTCTTC. Its translation: CASRGGEQFF. The chain couples TRBV2 to TRBJ2-1, with 8 positions matching TRBD2. Germline-derived CDR1 and CDR2 are SNHLY and FYNNEI. After removal of 8 bases from V and 9 bases from J, the junction contained 0 bases not matched to a gene. The CDR3 sequence is 10 residues long.